These 8 T cell receptor beta chains originate from one sample sequenced in a study of CD8+ T cells in alopecia areata. Investigators isolated RNA and reverse transcribed it into cDNA to act as the sequencing template. Sequencing used immunoSEQ multiplex PCR; TCRdb keeps in-frame clones, though not all of them. In the table there are some 130,000 clones, more than 40% of which are singletons. This specimen consisted of CD8+ T cells sorted from blood, obtained at week 0. All receptors come from a human donor with alopecia areata.

The V call is TRBV2, the J call TRBJ2-3; D might be TRBD1 or TRBD2, each matching 5 bases. Germline-derived CDR1 and CDR2 are SNHLY and FYNNEI. Between the trimmed V and J ends, which lost 8 bases and 10 bases, there was a span of 16 bases. The CDR3 is made up of 12 amino acids. The CDR3 reads CASWDQMDAQYF. The CDR3 region has the DNA TGTGCCAGCTGGGACCAGATGGATGCGCAGTATTTT.

Worth noting for this clone: The same CDR3 also results from other DNA sequences found in this sample. This sequence joins TRBV27 and TRBJ1-1, with D unresolved. Per germline, CDR1 MNHEY and CDR2 SMNVEV (reference sequence). There are 13 residues in the CDR3. V was trimmed by 3 bases and J by 0 bases, leaving 5 bases between them. The CDR3 spells CASSLTVNTEAFF. CDR3 in DNA: TGTGCCAGCAGTTTGACTGTGAACACTGAAGCTTTCTTT.

The chain joins TRBV7-9 to TRBJ2-2, with 10 bases identical to TRBD1. The V gene's germline CDR1 is SEHNR and CDR2 FQNEAQ (reference sequence). The CDR3 is made up of 16 amino acids. The ends lost 3 bases at V and 3 bases at J; junction bases unmatched: 4. CDR3 region: CASSFDRGRDTGELFF. The CDR3 DNA reads as TGTGCCAGCAGCTTCGACAGGGGGCGCGACACCGGGGAGCTGTTTTTT.

J is TRBJ2-2 and V is TRBV6-5, with 7 nucleotides matching TRBD1. The CDR3 runs 15 residues. The trim removed 7 bases at V and 0 bases at J, leaving 5 bases unmatched. Germline values: CDR1 MNHEY, CDR2 SVGAGI. The CDR3 spells CASTLTGPNTGELFF. The CDR3 nucleotides read TGTGCCAGCACCCTGACAGGGCCGAACACCGGGGAGCTGTTTTTT.

V and J are TRBV29-1 and TRBJ2-1, with 12 bases lining up with TRBD2. J lost 6 bases, V lost 6 bases, and 9 bases had no gene match. Germline values: CDR1 SQVTM, CDR2 ANQGSEA. The CDR3 runs 15 residues. The chain's CDR3 is CSVVTSGGRRNEQFF. CDR3 DNA: TGCAGCGTAGTGACTAGCGGGGGCCGTCGCAATGAGCAGTTCTTC.

The chain joins TRBV4-1 to TRBJ1-1; D unresolved. This CDR3 is built from 13 residues. V lost 1 base to trimming and J lost 4 bases, with 7 bases between them. The germline V gene has CDR1 MGHRA and CDR2 YSYEKL. This CDR3 reads CASSQGQATEAFF. As DNA, the CDR3 is TGCGCCAGCAGCCAAGGGCAGGCCACTGAAGCTTTCTTT.

The chain has TRBV5-4 and TRBJ1-1; D gene uncertain. Germline CDR1 and CDR2: SGHNT and YYREEE (reference sequence). This CDR3 spans 13 amino acids. V lost 2 bases to trimming and J lost 4 bases, with 9 bases between them. The CDR3 DNA follows: TGTGCCAGCAGCTTAAGGGAGGGCACTGAAGCTTTCTTT. As protein: CASSLREGTEAFF.

This clone was counted only a few times. V usage is TRBV6-5 and J usage is TRBJ2-5; TRBD2 matches at 11 bases. With 0 bases clipped from V and 4 bases from J, the junction kept 4 bases outside the gene matches. Germline V CDR1 and CDR2: MNHEY, SVGAGI. The CDR3 covers 16 residues. The CDR3 here is CASSYSATSGGETQYF. The DNA of the CDR3 is TGTGCCAGCAGTTACTCAGCAACTAGCGGGGGAGAGACCCAGTACTTC.